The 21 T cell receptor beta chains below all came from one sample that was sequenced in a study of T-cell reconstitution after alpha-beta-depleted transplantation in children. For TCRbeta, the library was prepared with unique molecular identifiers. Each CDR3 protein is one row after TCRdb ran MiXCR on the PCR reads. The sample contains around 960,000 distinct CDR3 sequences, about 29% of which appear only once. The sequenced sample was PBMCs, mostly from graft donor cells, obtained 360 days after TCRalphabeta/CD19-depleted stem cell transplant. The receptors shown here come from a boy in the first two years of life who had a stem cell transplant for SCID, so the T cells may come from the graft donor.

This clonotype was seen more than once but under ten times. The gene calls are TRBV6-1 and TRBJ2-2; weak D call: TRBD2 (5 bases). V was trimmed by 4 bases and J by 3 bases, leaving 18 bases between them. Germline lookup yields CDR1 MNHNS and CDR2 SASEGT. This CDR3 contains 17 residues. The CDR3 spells CASSVFTDLRDTGELFF. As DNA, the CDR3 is TGTGCCAGCAGTGTCTTTACGGATCTGCGGGACACCGGGGAGCTGTTTTTT.

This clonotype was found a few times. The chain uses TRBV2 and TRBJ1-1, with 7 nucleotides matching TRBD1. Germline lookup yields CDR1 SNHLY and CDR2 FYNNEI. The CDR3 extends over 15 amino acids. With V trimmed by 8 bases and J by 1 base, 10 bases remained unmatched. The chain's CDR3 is CASLKTGVANTEAFF. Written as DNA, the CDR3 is TGTGCCAGCCTCAAAACAGGGGTGGCGAACACTGAAGCTTTCTTT.

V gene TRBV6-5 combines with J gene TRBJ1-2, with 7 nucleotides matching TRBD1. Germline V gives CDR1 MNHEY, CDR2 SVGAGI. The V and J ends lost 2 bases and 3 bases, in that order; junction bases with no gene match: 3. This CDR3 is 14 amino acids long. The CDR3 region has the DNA TGTGCCAGCAGTTACCGCGGGACAGACTATGGCTACACCTTC. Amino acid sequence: CASSYRGTDYGYTF.

The CDR3 nucleotides are TGCAGTGCTCACCATCCAAGGAAAGTTGACACAGATACGCAGTATTTT. Its protein product is CSAHHPRKVDTDTQYF. The chain carries TRBV20-1 and TRBJ2-3, with D uncertain. This CDR3 comprises 16 residues. Trimming pared 5 bases from V and 2 bases from J, leaving 20 bases between. CDR1 is DFQATT, CDR2 SNEGSKA, per germline (reference sequence).

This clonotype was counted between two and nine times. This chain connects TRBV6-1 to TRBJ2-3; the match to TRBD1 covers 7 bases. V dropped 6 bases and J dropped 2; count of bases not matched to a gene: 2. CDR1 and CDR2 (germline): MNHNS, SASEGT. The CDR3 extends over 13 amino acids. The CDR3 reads CASRGTATDTQYF. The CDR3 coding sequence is TGTGCCAGCAGAGGGACAGCCACAGATACGCAGTATTTT.

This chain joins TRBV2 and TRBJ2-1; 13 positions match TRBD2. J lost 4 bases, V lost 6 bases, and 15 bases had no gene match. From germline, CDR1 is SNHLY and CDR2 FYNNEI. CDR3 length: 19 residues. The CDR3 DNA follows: TGTGCCAGCAGCTCTGTGGCCCCTGGGACTAGCGGGGTATACAATGAGCAGTTCTTC. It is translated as CASSSVAPGTSGVYNEQFF. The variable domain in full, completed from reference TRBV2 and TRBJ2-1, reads EPEVTQTPSHQVTQMGQEVILRCVPISNHLYFYWYRQILGQKVEFLVSFYNNEISEKSEIFDDQFSVERPDGSNFTLKIRSTKLEDSAMYFCASSSVAPGTSGVYNEQFFGPGTRLTVL.

CDR3 region: CASSLRWTRAVLDTQYF. The CDR3 nucleotides are TGTGCCAGCAGCTTACGCTGGACCCGAGCAGTACTTGATACGCAGTATTTT. The chain couples TRBV5-6 to TRBJ2-3, with unresolved D. This CDR3 is 17 amino acids long. CDR1 is SGHDT, CDR2 YYEEEE, per germline. The V end lost 2 bases, the J end lost 6 bases, and 22 bases lay between the germline ends. The entire variable domain, with the rest obtained from reference TRBV5-6 and TRBJ2-3, is as follows: DAGVTQSPTHLIKTRGQQVTLRCSPKSGHDTVSWYQQALGQGPQFIFQYYEEEERQRGNFPDRFSGHQFPNYSSELNVNALLLGDSALYLCASSLRWTRAVLDTQYFGPGTRLTVL.

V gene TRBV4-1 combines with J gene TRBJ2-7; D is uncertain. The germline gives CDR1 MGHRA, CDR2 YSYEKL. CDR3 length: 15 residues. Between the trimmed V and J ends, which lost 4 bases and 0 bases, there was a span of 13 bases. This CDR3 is CASSPDTVGSYEQYF. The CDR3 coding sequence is TGCGCCAGCAGCCCCGACACAGTGGGCTCCTACGAGCAGTACTTC.

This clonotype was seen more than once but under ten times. In DNA, the CDR3 is TGTGCCAGCAGCCAAGGGGCCGGGGGCGAGGAGACCCAGTACTTC. It translates to CASSQGAGGEETQYF. V and J are TRBV4-2 and TRBJ2-5; D is perhaps TRBD1 or TRBD2 (6 bases each). This CDR3 is built from 15 residues. Germline V CDR1 and CDR2: LGHNA, YNFKEQ. Trimming took off 1 base at V and 5 bases at J, with 14 bases between the two ends.

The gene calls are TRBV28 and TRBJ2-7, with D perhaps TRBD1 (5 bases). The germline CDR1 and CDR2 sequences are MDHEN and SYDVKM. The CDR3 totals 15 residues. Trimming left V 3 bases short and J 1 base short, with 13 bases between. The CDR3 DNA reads TGTGCCAGCAGTTTCGGAGACAGAAAGTCCTACGAGCAGTACTTC. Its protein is CASSFGDRKSYEQYF.

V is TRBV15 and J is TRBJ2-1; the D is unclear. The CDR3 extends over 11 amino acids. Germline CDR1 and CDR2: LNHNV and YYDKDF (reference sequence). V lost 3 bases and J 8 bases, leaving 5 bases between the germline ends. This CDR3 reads CATSSPYEQFF. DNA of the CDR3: TGTGCCACCAGCAGCCCATATGAGCAGTTCTTC.

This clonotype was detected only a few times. The CDR3 nucleotides read TGTGCCAGCAGGACCCGAGGGTCCCCAGCCAGTGAGCAGTTCTTC. Its translation: CASRTRGSPASEQFF. The chain joins TRBV7-2 to TRBJ2-1; weak D call: TRBD2 (5 bases). Deletions cut 6 bases from V and 9 bases from J, with 21 bases between. Looked up from germline, CDR1 is SGHTA and CDR2 is FQGNSA. This CDR3 has 15 amino acids.

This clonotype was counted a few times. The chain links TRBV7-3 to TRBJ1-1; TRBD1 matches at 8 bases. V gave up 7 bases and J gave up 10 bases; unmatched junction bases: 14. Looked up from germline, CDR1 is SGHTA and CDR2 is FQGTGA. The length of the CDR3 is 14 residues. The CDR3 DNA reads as TGTGCCAGCACCGTACCCGGACAGGGCCACGGAGCTTTCTTT. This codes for CASTVPGQGHGAFF. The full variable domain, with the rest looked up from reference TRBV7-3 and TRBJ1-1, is GAGVSQTPSNKVTEKGKYVELRCDPISGHTALYWYRQSLGQGPEFLIYFQGTGAADDSGLPNDRFFAVRPEGSVSTLKIQRTERGDSAVYLCASTVPGQGHGAFFGQGTRLTVV.

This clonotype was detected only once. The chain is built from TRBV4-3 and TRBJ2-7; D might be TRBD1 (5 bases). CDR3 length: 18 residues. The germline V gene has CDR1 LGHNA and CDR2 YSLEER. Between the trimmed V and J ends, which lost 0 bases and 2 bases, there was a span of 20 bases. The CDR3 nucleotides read TGCGCCAGCAGCCAAGAGGTCCTCCGTCAGGACATAACCTACGAGCAGTACTTC. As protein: CASSQEVLRQDITYEQYF.

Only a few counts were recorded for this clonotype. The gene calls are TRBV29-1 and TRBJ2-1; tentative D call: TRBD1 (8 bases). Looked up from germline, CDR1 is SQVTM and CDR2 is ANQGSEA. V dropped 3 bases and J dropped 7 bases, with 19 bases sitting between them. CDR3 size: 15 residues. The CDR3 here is CSVEAGAGGWNEQFF. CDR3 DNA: TGCAGCGTTGAGGCGGGGGCAGGGGGCTGGAATGAGCAGTTCTTC.

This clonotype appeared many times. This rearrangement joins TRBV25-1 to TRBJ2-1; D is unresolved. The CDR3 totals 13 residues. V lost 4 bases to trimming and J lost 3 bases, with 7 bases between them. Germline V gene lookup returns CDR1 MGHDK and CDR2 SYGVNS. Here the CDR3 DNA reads TGTGCCAGCAGTGCGACCGGCTACAATGAGCAGTTCTTC. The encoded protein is CASSATGYNEQFF.

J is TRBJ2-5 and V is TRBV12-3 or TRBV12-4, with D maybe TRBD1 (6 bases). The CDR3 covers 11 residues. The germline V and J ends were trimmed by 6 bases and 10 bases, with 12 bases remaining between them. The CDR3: CASSRDNRQYF. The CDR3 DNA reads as TGTGCCAGCAGCAGGGACAACCGCCAGTACTTC.

The CDR3 spells CASSLGSGQGPYEQYF. For the CDR3, the DNA is TGTGCCAGCAGTTTAGGGTCGGGACAGGGTCCCTACGAGCAGTACTTC. This sequence joins TRBV12-3 or TRBV12-4 and TRBJ2-7; 9 nucleotides line up with TRBD1. CDR3 length: 16 residues. The ends lost 1 base at V and 2 bases at J; junction bases unmatched: 6.

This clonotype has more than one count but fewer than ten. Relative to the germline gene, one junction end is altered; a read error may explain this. CDR3 loop: CASREGTGQETQPQHF. DNA for the CDR3: TGTGCCAGCAGAGAAGGGACAGGACAGGAAACTCAGCCCCAGCATTTT. The rearrangement uses TRBV6-1 and TRBJ1-5; 8 bases fit TRBD1. From germline, CDR1 is MNHNS and CDR2 SASEGT. The CDR3 is 16 residues long.

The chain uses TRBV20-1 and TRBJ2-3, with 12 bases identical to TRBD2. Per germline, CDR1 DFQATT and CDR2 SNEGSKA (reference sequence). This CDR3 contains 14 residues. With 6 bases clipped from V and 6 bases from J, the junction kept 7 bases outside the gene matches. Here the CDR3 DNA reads TGCAGTGCGAGTCTAGCGGGGGGGCTCGATACGCAGTATTTT. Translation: CSASLAGGLDTQYF.

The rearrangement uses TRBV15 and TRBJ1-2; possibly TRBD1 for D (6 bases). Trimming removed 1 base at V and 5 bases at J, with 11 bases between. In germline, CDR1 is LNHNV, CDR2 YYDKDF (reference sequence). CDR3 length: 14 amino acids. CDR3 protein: CATSRGSRGYGYTF. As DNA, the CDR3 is TGTGCCACCAGCAGAGGTTCCAGGGGTTATGGCTACACCTTC.